Listed below are T cell receptor beta chains from one sample, sequenced in a study of T cells after yellow fever vaccination. TCRdb re-called the 5' RACE reads with MiXCR, one entry per CDR3 protein. This sample has 500,000 to 650,000 distinct CDR3 sequences; over 9% occur once, and the top ten carry more than 13%. The specimen comprised PBMCs, sampled on the day of the yellow fever booster vaccination. The source is a man aged 30-40 years who received the YFV17D yellow fever vaccine. CDR3s include the opening cysteine and the closing phenylalanine or tryptophan. A D gene is named only where the DNA matches it firmly. The listing skips clone size in some rows; elsewhere it reads once, few, many or a size class.

clone_size | j_call | v_call | d_call | cdr3_nt | cdr3_aa
. | TRBJ1-4 | TRBV4-3 | TRBD1 | TGCGCCAGCAGCCAAGCCACCCCCGGGACAGGGGGTGAAAAACTGTTTTTT | CASSQATPGTGGEKLFF
many | TRBJ2-3 | TRBV20-1 | TRBD2 | TGCAGTGCTAGTAGTACTAGCGGCAGAACAGATACGCAGTATTTT | CSASSTSGRTDTQYF
few | TRBJ2-7 | TRBV4-3 | . | TGCGCCAGCAGCCAAGTTGATTCCGGGATAGAGCAGTACTTC | CASSQVDSGIEQYF
. | TRBJ2-7 | TRBV29-1 | TRBD2 | TGCAGCGTTGAAGGGGGAGGGTGTCGATCCTACGAGCAGTACTTC | CSVEGGGCRSYEQYF
. | TRBJ2-7 | TRBV30 | . | TGTGCCTGGAGATCAACGGAACTCAGGCTAGGCGGATTCGAGCAGTACTTC | CAWRSTELRLGGFEQYF
. | TRBJ2-7 | TRBV5-1 | . | TGCGCCAGCAGCTCCCAAGCGTCATCCTACGAGCAGTACTTC | CASSSQASSYEQYF
few | TRBJ2-7 | TRBV20-1 | TRBD2 | TGCAGTGCTAGAGACACTAGCGGGAGTACATACGAGCAGTACTTC | CSARDTSGSTYEQYF
few | TRBJ2-1 | TRBV9 | . | TGTGCCAGCAGCGTAGGGCCACTCCATGAGCAGTTCTTC | CASSVGPLHEQFF
. | TRBJ2-1 | TRBV5-1 | . | TGCGCCAGCAGCTCGCCCGAGGAGCCGAGCTCCTACAATGAGCAGTTCTTC | CASSSPEEPSSYNEQFF
. | TRBJ2-7 | TRBV5-1 | . | TGCGCCAGCAGTGGGGAAAACGCCTACGAGCAGTACTTC | CASSGENAYEQYF
. | TRBJ1-1 | TRBV6-2/TRBV6-3 | TRBD1 | TGTGCCAGCAGCAAAACTCGGACAGGTCTATACGCTGAAGCTTTCTTT | CASSKTRTGLYAEAFF
. | TRBJ1-2 | TRBV6-2/TRBV6-3 | . | TGTGCCAGCAGTTCCTCGGCAGGTGGCGGCTACACCTTC | CASSSSAGGGYTF
few | TRBJ2-7 | TRBV4-2 | . | TGTGCCAGCAGCCAAGAACAGGGTGGTATGTACGAGCAGTACTTC | CASSQEQGGMYEQYF
. | TRBJ2-7 | TRBV7-9 | . | TGTGCCAGCAGCTTAAAGGACAGCCCTCAGCAGTACTTC | CASSLKDSPQQYF
. | TRBJ2-7 | TRBV18 | TRBD1 | TGTGCCAGCTCACCGGGACAGCAAGAACTTTACTTC | CASSPGQQELYF
few | TRBJ2-7 | TRBV9 | TRBD1 | TGTGCCAGCAGCGTAGCTTGGGGACAGGGGTCCCACGAGCAGTACTTC | CASSVAWGQGSHEQYF
. | TRBJ1-2 | TRBV7-8 | . | TGTGCCAGCAAAATGGCAGGGAACTATGGCTACACCTTC | CASKMAGNYGYTF
. | TRBJ2-5 | TRBV29-1 | . | TGCAGCGTTGGCCCGGGGGGCGAGGAGACCCAGTACTTC | CSVGPGGEETQYF
. | TRBJ2-6 | TRBV20-1 | . | TGCAGTGCCGGAACCGGGGGCGGCGGGTCTGGGGCCAACGTCCTGACTTTC | CSAGTGGGGSGANVLTF
many | TRBJ2-2 | TRBV18 | . | TGTGCCAGCTCACCGTACAGGAACACCGGGGAGCTGTTTTTT | CASSPYRNTGELFF